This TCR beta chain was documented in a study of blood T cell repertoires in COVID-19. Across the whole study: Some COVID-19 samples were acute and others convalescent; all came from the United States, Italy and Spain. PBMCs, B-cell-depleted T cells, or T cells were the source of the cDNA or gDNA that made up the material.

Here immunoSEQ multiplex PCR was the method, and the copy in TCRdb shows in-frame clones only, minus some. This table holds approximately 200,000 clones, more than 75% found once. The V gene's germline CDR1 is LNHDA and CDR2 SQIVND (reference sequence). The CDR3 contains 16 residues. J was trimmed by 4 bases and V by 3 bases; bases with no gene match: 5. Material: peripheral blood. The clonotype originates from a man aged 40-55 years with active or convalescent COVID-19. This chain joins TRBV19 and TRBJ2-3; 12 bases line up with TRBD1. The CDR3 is CASSIRDRGLSDTQYF. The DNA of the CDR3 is TGTGCCAGTAGTATCCGGGACAGGGGGCTTTCAGATACGCAGTATTTT. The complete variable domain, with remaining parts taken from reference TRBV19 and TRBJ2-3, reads DGGITQSPKYLFRKEGQNVTLSCEQNLNHDAMYWYRQDPGQGLRLIYYSQIVNDFQKGDIAEGYSVSREKKESFPLTVTSAQKNPTAFYLCASSIRDRGLSDTQYFGPGTRLTVL.